The following is a T cell receptor (beta chain) sequence with its context. Its target is unknown. This sample stems from a study of monozygotic twins with inflammatory bowel disease. Study findings and constraints: Different subtypes (of T cells) could not be told apart from one another.

Total RNA amounting to about 3,800 ng went into each TCR library. Template switching was used to attach UMIs, which incorporated a 6-nucleotide sample barcode. TCRdb reprocessed the 5' RACE reads and keeps a single row for each CDR3 protein, giving no DNA. In total, the table holds hundreds of thousands of distinct CDR3 sequences. This CDR3 has 15 amino acids. CDR1 and CDR2 from the germline V gene are SGHTA and FQGNSA. This receptor was taken from a human donor with ulcerative colitis or Crohn's disease, or a healthy co-twin of an affected twin (not recorded which). The sequenced sample was blood. The chain couples TRBV7-2 to TRBJ1-5; TCRdb returns TRBD1, unconfirmable since there is no DNA. The CDR3 loop reads CASRPGGPSNQPQHF.